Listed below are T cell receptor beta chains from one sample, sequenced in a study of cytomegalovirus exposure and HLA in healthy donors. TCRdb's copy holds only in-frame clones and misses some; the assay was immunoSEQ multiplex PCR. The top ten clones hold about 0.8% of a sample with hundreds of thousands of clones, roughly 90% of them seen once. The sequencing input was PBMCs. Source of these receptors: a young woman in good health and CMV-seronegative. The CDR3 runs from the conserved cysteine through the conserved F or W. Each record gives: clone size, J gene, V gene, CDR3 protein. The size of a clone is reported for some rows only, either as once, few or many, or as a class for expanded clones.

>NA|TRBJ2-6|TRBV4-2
CASSHNPVAVISSGANVLTF
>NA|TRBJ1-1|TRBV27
CASSFQPGRTQEAFF
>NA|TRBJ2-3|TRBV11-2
CASSLSSGGGRNTQYF
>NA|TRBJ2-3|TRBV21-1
CASSKGSSSGVGTDTQYF
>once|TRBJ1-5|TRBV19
CASSMTPYSNQPQHF
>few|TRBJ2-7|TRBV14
CASSLWGTGSYEQYF
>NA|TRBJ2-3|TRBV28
CARRLAACTDTQYF
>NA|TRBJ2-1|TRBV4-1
CASSQDWAGHSGIYNEQFF
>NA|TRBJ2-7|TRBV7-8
CASSLVRGSSYEQYF
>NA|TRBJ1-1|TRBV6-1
CASSLQQGGTEAFF
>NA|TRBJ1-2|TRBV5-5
CASSWGWGYTF
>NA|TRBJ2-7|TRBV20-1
CSAIGANEQYF
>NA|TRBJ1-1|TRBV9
CASNPGGVTEAFF
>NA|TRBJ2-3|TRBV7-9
CASSPGRAGGADTQYF
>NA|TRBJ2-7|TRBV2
CASSGSGRDLYEQYF
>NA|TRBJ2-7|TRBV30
CAWRIAGGPYEQYF
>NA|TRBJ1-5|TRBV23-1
CASSQSSRGLNQPQHF
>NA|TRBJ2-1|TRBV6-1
CASSEGLAAGNEQFF
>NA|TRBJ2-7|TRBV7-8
CASSLERTTARYEQYF
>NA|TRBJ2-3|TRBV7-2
CASSYVTRVGTDTQYF
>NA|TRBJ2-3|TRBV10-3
CAITSETSTDTQYF
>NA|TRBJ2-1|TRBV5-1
CASSPLGGAYNEQFF
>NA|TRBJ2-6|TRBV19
CASSPSGASGANVLTF
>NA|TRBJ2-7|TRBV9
CASSESSATATEQYF
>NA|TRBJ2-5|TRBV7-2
CASRAGIQETQYF
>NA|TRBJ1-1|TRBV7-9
CASSPGTLEAFF
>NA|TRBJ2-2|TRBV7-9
CASSSPVQTNTGELFF
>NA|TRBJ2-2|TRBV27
CASSSRTGTGAHTGELFF
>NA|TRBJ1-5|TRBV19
CASSPGQGNQPQHF
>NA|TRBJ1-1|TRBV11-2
CASSLEGNRVTEAFF
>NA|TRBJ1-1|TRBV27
CASSLDRVTEAFF
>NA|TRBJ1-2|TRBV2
CASSEADTYGYTF
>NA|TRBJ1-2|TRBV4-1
CASSQDEFEDYGYTF
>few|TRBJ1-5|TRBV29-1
CSVATGTSPQHF
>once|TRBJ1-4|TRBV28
CASRPIRQGGNEKLFF